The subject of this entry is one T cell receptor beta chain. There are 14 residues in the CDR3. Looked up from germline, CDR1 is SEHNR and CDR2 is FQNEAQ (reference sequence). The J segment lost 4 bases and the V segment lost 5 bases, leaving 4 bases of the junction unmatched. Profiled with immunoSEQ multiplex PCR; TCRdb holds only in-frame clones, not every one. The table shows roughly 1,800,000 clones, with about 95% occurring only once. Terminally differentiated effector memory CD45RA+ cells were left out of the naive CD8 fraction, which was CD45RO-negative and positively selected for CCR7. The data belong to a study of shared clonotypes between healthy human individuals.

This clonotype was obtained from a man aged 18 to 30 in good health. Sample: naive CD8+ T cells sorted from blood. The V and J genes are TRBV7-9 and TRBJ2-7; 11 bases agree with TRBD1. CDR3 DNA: TGTGCCAGCAGCCAAGGGACAGGGGGTTACGAGCAGTACTTC. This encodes CASSQGTGGYEQYF.